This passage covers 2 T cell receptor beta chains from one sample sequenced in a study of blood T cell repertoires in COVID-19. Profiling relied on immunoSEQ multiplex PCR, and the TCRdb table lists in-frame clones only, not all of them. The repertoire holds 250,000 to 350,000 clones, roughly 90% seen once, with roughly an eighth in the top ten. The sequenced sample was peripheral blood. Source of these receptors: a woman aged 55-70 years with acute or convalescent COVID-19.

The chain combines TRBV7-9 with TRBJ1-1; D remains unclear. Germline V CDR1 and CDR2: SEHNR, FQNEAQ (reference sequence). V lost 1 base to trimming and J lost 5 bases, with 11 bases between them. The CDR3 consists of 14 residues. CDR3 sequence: CASSLELGGTEAFF. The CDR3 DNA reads TGTGCCAGCAGCTTAGAGTTAGGCGGGACTGAAGCTTTCTTT.

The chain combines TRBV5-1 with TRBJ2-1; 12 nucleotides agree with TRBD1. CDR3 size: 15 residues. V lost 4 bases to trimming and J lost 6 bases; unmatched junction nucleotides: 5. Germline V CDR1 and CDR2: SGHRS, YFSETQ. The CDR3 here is CASSGGQGAVNEQFF. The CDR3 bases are TGCGCCAGCAGCGGGGGACAGGGGGCGGTCAATGAGCAGTTCTTC.